The T cell receptor beta chain described here comes from a study of cytomegalovirus exposure and HLA in healthy donors (dated by TCRdb to 2016 to 2017). For context, the study as a whole: According to an earlier analysis of a few hundred of the donors, roughly 180 million T cells yielded 120 million or so unique TCR beta sequences and approximately 300 Gb of sequence data. Several DR-DQ haplotypes were handled as single units for association and clustering, since linkage in the cohort was strong. An early release covering 550 to 700 HLA-typed donors comprised roughly 300 gigabases of sequencing data and around 86 million unique TCR sequences. Rather than drawing on any new phenotypic data, the later analysis identified candidate immune exposures from TCR beta sequences and the way those sequences occurred across donors. The study combined high-throughput TCR immunosequencing, statistical association of individual TCRs with disease status, and machine learning to predict cytomegalovirus infection status. Class I and class II HLA loci were covered by the typing at four-digit resolution. An earlier analysis of nearly 600 of the donors applied high-throughput TCR beta sequencing to assess whether each TCR beta V gene segment acted as functional or pseudogenic. Alongside the repertoire data, information on donor age, sex, ethnicity and CMV serostatus was compiled. All discovery cohort repertoires had been generated using a single sequencing platform. A separate validation cohort of roughly 110 different subjects was used in addition to the approximately 610-subject first cohort. The study aimed to test whether signatures of past pathogen exposure could be identified by cataloging public T cell receptors. Among around 400 genotyped donors of the cohort, an average of around 240,000 unique TCR beta nucleotide sequences were sequenced per donor, about a sixth of them non-productive. In a later analysis, previously published TCR beta repertoires from about 640 donors were re-analyzed and high-resolution HLA genotyping was added so that TCR occurrence patterns could be studied. Using immunosequencing, the study profiled T cell repertoires from 666 subjects and related those repertoires to cytomegalovirus serostatus. Among the roughly 400 genotyped donors, under 90% belonged to the genetic ancestry cluster associated with self-reported Caucasian donors. Genome-wide SNP genotypes for about 65% of the roughly 670 donors were used in a later genetic analysis, which treated that subset as a discovery cohort. The number of donors typed differed by locus, with 629-630 for A, B, C, DRB1 and DQB1, over 500 for DQA1, over 600 for DPA1, and 400 to 490 for DPB1.

In its sample, this clone was seen a few times. Its antigen is currently not known. The input lacks base qualities; no much larger clone sits a single base away. The library came from the immunoSEQ multiplex PCR assay. For the multiplex PCR, a mixture combining 60 forward primers for TCR Vbeta segments and 13 reverse primers for TCR Jbeta segments was used. The CDR3 region of rearranged TCR beta genes was amplified from genomic DNA by a multiplex PCR assay. Amplified TCR beta libraries were sequenced as 87-base-pair reads on the Illumina HiSeq System. The original pipeline was this. Across the 500 to 700 repertoires, a later analysis counted 78 million or so unique TCR beta chains, some 11 million of which were shared by at least two donors. Raw reads were error-corrected and collapsed into unique sequences with a nearest-neighbor algorithm that merged closely related sequences to remove PCR and sequencing errors. To assign V, D and J gene segments, CDR3 sequences were aligned to IMGT reference sequences. For a sequence to be retained, at least a six-nucleotide match to both a V gene segment and a J gene segment was required. Rearrangements were classified as productive when the CDR3 lacked stop codons and remained in frame with V and J, and all other rearrangements were classified as non-productive. Following IMGT convention, CDR3 was defined as the stretch from the second conserved V-encoded cysteine up to the conserved J-encoded phenylalanine. In an earlier analysis of more than 550 of the donors, sequences lacking an unambiguous match to a single V gene segment were excluded. An earlier analysis of approximately 590 of the donors called V segments functional above 56.7% productive rearrangements and segregating when the between-donor standard deviation exceeded 5%. A statistical classification framework was developed to diagnose cytomegalovirus status using the catalog of TCR beta chain sequences. In a later analysis, V and J genes were assigned by comparing TCR nucleotide sequences against IMGT/GENE-DB human TR gene sequences. A later analysis assigned CDR3 sequences and most-parsimonious VDJ recombination scenarios with the TCRdist pipeline. A later analysis defined each TCR beta chain by its CDR3 amino acid sequence plus V-gene family, and excluded reads lacking a unique V-gene family. A later analysis removed 550 to 700 highly shared, low-generation-probability nucleotide sequences to deal with suspected cross-contamination and a sequencing artifact. For each public chain, a later analysis derived a clonal expansion index from normalized ranks of inferred template counts within each repertoire. A later analysis computed generation probabilities with a VDJ recombination model fitted to out-of-frame rearrangements, and checked the results against IGoR. A later analysis scored TCR-TCR, TCR-HLA and TCR-CMV co-occurrence with hypergeometric tests, applying a repertoire-size bias correction to TCR pairs. To estimate false discovery rates, a later analysis permuted the HLA or CMV assignments 20 times. In a later analysis, co-occurring TCRs were grouped with DBSCAN, and TCRdist sequence similarity was added when clustering was performed within HLA-allele-positive subsets. Repertoires with fewer than 30,000 or more than 120,000 public chains were left out of co-occurrence clustering, as were a handful of repertoires with anomalous nucleotide sharing. As stored in TCRdb, this immuneACCESS dataset retains in-frame rearrangements with V and J assigned. A fraction of the clones does not appear; measured against another copy, unresolved V genes explain less than half of the discrepancy, and the remainder lacks a known reason. The DNA gave D and trimming, while V, J and clone size come from that table. Here the sample has some 140,000 clones; approximately 70% occur a single time. The leading ten clones occupy around 1.6% of the sample.

V was cut back by 3 bases and J by 4 bases, leaving a gap of 12 bases between them. CDR1 MNHNS and CDR2 SASEGT were looked up in the germline V gene. Including cysteine and phenylalanine, the CDR3 has 14 amino acids. The retained sequence is limited to the CDR3, 42 bases, with the frame set at the first base. What the research found in general, with its limitations: V-gene and J-gene trimming of TCR beta chains was associated with a missense DCLRE1C variant in a later genetic analysis, and the association was replicated in an independent cohort. This cohort had only TCR beta chains sequenced, and the lack of alpha or paired-chain data limited which features could be detected. Some 15 rarely observed V segments, including chromosome 9 orphons, were excluded from the earlier analysis of several hundred of the donors because counts were too low. Three of the identified cytomegalovirus-associated TCR beta chains were confirmed in vitro to be specific for cytomegalovirus antigens. A total of fewer than 200 TCR beta chains were listed by the study as associated with cytomegalovirus. Most TCR sequences were observed very rarely across donors, whereas some public TCRs were present in many individuals. Presence/absence analyses assumed roughly uniform sequencing depth across donors, an assumption that may not hold. Linkage disequilibrium might explain the correlated functional status among segregating V segments, but an unknown experimental factor could not be ruled out. A further reported finding was that TCR beta sequences accurately predicted the HLA-A and HLA-B alleles for most subjects in the first cohort. At a false discovery rate of 0.05, a later analysis linked about 16,000 TCR beta sequences to specific HLA alleles. In a later analysis, HLA-associated TCR beta chains were found to be more clonally expanded and to have lower generation probabilities than equally common non-associated chains. It was suggested by the authors that the approach could potentially be generalized to other disease states and immunological phenotypes. Because HLA typing was unavailable for some donors at each locus, only the typed subset was used in association tests. In a later analysis, TCR association rates were found to vary across HLA loci, with the most associated TCRs seen for DRB1 alleles and the fewest for HLA-C alleles. According to a later analysis, most CMV-associated TCR beta chains appeared to be HLA-restricted, and the HLA associations seemed to be driven largely by CMV exposure. In an earlier analysis of several hundred of the donors, most TCR beta V segments were observed in productive rearrangements about 90% or about 30% of the time, broadly matching IMGT annotations. When HLA alleles, especially DR and DQ, strongly co-occurred, TCR associations were difficult to assign to individual alleles. Several of the top co-occurrence clusters appeared to be linked to parvovirus B19, influenza, CMV and Epstein-Barr virus, according to a later analysis. The only immune exposure information available for the cohort was CMV serostatus. The classifier was reported to diagnose cytomegalovirus status with high specificity and sensitivity in both the original and validation cohorts. A cluster of highly shared sequence variants was judged likely to represent a technical artifact of the sequencing pipeline. Some IMGT-functional V segments, including TRBV6-2 and TRBV6-3, could not be told apart with the 87-base-pair reads, so those segments were excluded. In a later genetic analysis, fewer N-insertions in productive TCRs were reported among donors in an Asian-associated ancestry cluster than the approximately 670-donor mean.

In total, approximately 690 healthy bone marrow donors made up the cohort. At the time of sampling, every cohort member was nominally healthy, though immune exposures that went unrecorded were likely present. Of the 666 cohort members, nearly 300 had a positive CMV serostatus and approximately 400 had a negative one, while no CMV serostatus was recorded for the donor. A peripheral blood sample was provided by each donor, and peripheral blood mononuclear cells were used for TCR beta sequencing. Genomic DNA extraction from the blood cell samples was performed with the Qiagen DNeasy Blood Extraction Kit.

The receptor chain draws on TRBV6-1 and TRBJ1-1, with no confident D gene call. The receptor was isolated from a human donor in good health. The sequenced sample was PBMCs. The DNA sequence is as follows: TGTGCCAGCAGTGAGGGCCCCGAGGGCACTGAAGCTTTCTTT. Its protein is CASSEGPEGTEAFF.